These T cell receptor beta chains were read from a single sample in a study of shared clonotypes between healthy human individuals. Some clones are missing from TCRdb's copy, which holds only in-frame ones; the method was immunoSEQ multiplex PCR. The table includes about 1.9 million clones, roughly 95% detected once. Sequencing was performed on naive CD8+ T cells from PBMCs. All receptors come from a man aged 18-30 years in good health. Some clones in this sample may be carry-over from other donors' samples. The CDR3 runs from the conserved cysteine through the conserved F or W. Fields, in order: CDR3 length, V gene, D gene, clone size, J gene, CDR3 protein, CDR3 DNA. D genes are given only for firm matches. Size is omitted from some rows. Given values are once, few, many or a class for expanded clones.

>15|TRBV27|TRBD2|.|TRBJ2-7
CASSFGLAGVREQYF
TGTGCCAGCAGTTTCGGACTAGCGGGAGTTCGGGAGCAGTACTTC
>14|TRBV29-1|.|once|TRBJ1-4
CSVPRGVGDEKLFF
TGCAGCGTCCCCCGAGGAGTGGGGGACGAAAAACTGTTTTTT
>12|TRBV9|.|.|TRBJ2-5
CASSAPRETQYF
TGTGCCAGCAGCGCCCCTCGGGAGACCCAGTACTTC
>15|TRBV4-3|TRBD2|.|TRBJ2-1
CASSQTSSGGDEQFF
TGCGCCAGCAGCCAGACTAGTTCGGGGGGTGATGAGCAGTTCTTC
>15|TRBV4-1|.|.|TRBJ1-2
CASSQDRGSGYGYTF
TGCGCCAGCAGCCAAGATCGAGGGTCCGGCTATGGCTACACCTTC
>14|TRBV6-5|TRBD2|.|TRBJ2-7
CASSLIAGDYEQYF
TGTGCCAGCAGCCTCATAGCGGGGGACTACGAGCAGTACTTC
>13|TRBV27|.|.|TRBJ2-7
CASRPVGSYEQYF
TGTGCCAGCAGACCGGTGGGCTCCTACGAGCAGTACTTC
>15|TRBV5-4|TRBD2|.|TRBJ2-3
CASSHIAGGRDTQYF
TGTGCCAGCAGCCACATAGCGGGAGGGAGAGATACGCAGTATTTT
>12|TRBV11-3|.|.|TRBJ2-7
CASTGPSYEQYF
TGTGCCAGCACGGGTCCTTCCTACGAGCAGTACTTC
>15|TRBV9|TRBD1|.|TRBJ1-1
CASSVERGPGTEAFF
TGTGCCAGCAGCGTAGAAAGGGGGCCGGGCACTGAAGCTTTCTTT
>11|TRBV10-3|.|.|TRBJ1-2
CAIRTSYGYTF
TGTGCCATCAGAACAAGCTATGGCTACACCTTC
>11|TRBV27|.|.|TRBJ2-1
CASSETGEQFF
TGTGCCAGCAGTGAGACGGGTGAGCAGTTCTTC
>15|TRBV4-3|.|.|TRBJ2-5
CASSRIMADQETQYF
TGCGCCAGCAGCCGAATAATGGCAGACCAAGAGACCCAGTACTTC
>13|TRBV29-1|.|.|TRBJ2-1
CSVVGSSYNEQFF
TGCAGCGTTGTGGGGAGCTCCTACAATGAGCAGTTCTTC
>18|TRBV4-3|.|.|TRBJ2-6
CASSSKGGPSSGANVLTF
TGCGCCAGCAGTTCCAAAGGGGGACCTAGCTCTGGGGCCAACGTCCTGACTTTC
>15|TRBV27|TRBD1|.|TRBJ2-3
CASSWSGSGTGTQYF
TGTGCCAGCAGTTGGTCCGGATCCGGGACAGGGACGCAGTATTTT
>16|TRBV28|.|once|TRBJ2-3
CASSLLGGRSTDTQYF
TGTGCCAGCAGTTTATTGGGGGGGCGCAGCACAGATACGCAGTATTTT
>13|TRBV30|TRBD2|.|TRBJ2-5
CACPGLAGETQYF
TGTGCCTGCCCGGGACTAGCGGGAGAGACCCAGTACTTC
>14|TRBV7-8|.|.|TRBJ2-3
CASSLSDGADTQYF
TGTGCCAGCAGCTTATCGGACGGGGCAGATACGCAGTATTTT
>16|TRBV28|.|.|TRBJ1-5
CASSLRGVVRDQPQHF
TGTGCCAGCAGTTTAAGGGGGGTGGTTAGGGATCAGCCCCAGCATTTT
>14|TRBV14|.|.|TRBJ2-1
CASSQGGLIGYEFF
TGTGCCAGCAGCCAGGGGGGGCTAATTGGTTACGAGTTCTTC
>15|TRBV9|TRBD2|.|TRBJ2-7
CASSLGASGSYEQYF
TGTGCCAGCAGCTTGGGGGCTAGCGGGAGTTACGAGCAGTACTTC
>15|TRBV11-3|.|.|TRBJ2-1
CASSLGYGLPDEQFF
TGTGCCAGCAGCTTAGGCTACGGACTACCTGATGAGCAGTTCTTC
>13|TRBV19|.|once|TRBJ1-2
CASRTGTPNGYTF
TGTGCCAGCAGAACCGGGACTCCAAATGGCTACACCTTC
>13|TRBV27|.|.|TRBJ2-7
CASSLGGLGEQYF
TGTGCCAGCAGTTTAGGCGGGTTGGGCGAGCAGTACTTC
>14|TRBV28|.|.|TRBJ2-7
CASSNGGYSYEQYF
TGTGCCAGCAGTAATGGGGGGTACTCCTACGAGCAGTACTTC
>13|TRBV28|TRBD1|once|TRBJ1-2
CASRYTGDHGYTF
TGTGCCAGCAGGTACACAGGGGATCATGGCTACACCTTC
>13|TRBV10-2|TRBD1|.|TRBJ2-7
CASRNGTGYEQYF
TGCGCCAGCAGGAATGGGACAGGGTACGAGCAGTACTTC
>13|TRBV2|.|once|TRBJ2-3
CAGAADPTDTQYF
TGTGCCGGGGCGGCAGACCCCACAGATACGCAGTATTTT
>15|TRBV7-9|.|once|TRBJ2-3
CASSLAGVGTDTQYF
TGTGCCAGCAGCTTAGCCGGAGTCGGCACAGATACGCAGTATTTT
>13|TRBV25-1|.|.|TRBJ2-7
CASSEWGAYEQYF
TGTGCCAGCAGTGAATGGGGGGCCTACGAGCAGTACTTC
>14|TRBV6-5|.|few|TRBJ1-1
CASSYSGVNTEAFF
TGTGCCAGCAGTTACTCTGGGGTGAACACTGAAGCTTTCTTT